This T cell receptor (beta chain) was captured in a study of early T cells in non-severe SARS-CoV-2 infection. Study context: Sequencing targeted bulk RNA from unsorted whole blood, leaving chains unpaired.

As regards this clonotype: Its matching antigen is unknown.

Study outcomes and limitations: Matches to VDJdb favored anti-spike CD8 responses and missed private and CD4 specificities.

Attached unique molecular identifiers marked individual cDNA molecules. In TCRdb, the 5' RACE reads were re-called with MiXCR into one record per CDR3 protein. This table has 85,000 to 90,000 distinct CDR3 sequences, approximately 15% appearing once. The sequenced sample was whole blood. The receptor was derived from an adult who was a healthcare worker with PCR-confirmed SARS-CoV-2 infection or an uninfected control (not recorded which).

The CDR3 DNA reads TGTGCCAGCAGCCCAAAAGGGGGCTACGAGCAGTACGTC. It specifies CASSPKGGYEQYV. The chain has TRBV11-2 and TRBJ2-7; D may be TRBD1 (6 bases). CDR1 is SGHAT, CDR2 FQNNGV, per germline. The CDR3 spans 13 residues. Trimming removed 5 bases from V and 3 bases from J, with 11 bases in between.